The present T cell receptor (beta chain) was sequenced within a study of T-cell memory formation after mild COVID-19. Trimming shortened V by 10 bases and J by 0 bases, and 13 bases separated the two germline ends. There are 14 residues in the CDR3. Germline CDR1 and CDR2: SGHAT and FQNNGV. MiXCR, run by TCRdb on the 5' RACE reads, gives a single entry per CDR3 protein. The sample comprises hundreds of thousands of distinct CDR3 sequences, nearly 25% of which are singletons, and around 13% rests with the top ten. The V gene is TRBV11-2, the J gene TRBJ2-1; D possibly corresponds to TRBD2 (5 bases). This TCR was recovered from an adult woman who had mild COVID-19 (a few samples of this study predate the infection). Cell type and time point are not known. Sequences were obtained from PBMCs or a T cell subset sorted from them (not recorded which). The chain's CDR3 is CATSLAYSYNEQFF. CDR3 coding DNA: TGTGCCACCTCTCTAGCTTACTCCTACAATGAGCAGTTCTTC.